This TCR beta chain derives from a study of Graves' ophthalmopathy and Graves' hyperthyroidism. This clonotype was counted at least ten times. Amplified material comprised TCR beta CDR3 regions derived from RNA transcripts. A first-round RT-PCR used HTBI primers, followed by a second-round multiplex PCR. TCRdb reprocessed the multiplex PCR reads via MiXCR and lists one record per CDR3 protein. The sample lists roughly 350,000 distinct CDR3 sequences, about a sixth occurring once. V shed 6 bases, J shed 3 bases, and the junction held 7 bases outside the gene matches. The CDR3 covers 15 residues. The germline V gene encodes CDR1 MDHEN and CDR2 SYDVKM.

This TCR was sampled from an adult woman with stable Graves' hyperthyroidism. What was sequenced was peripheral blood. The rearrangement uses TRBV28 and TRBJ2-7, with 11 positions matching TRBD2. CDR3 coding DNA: TGTGCCAGCAGACCCCCGGGACTAGCGGACTACGAGCAGTACTTC. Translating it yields CASRPPGLADYEQYF.